A selection of T cell receptor beta chains follows, all from one sample in a study of cytomegalovirus exposure and HLA in healthy donors. The data were produced by immunoSEQ multiplex PCR, yet TCRdb's version contains in-frame clones alone and is incomplete. The repertoire consists of about 100,000 clones, with 84% occurring once and the leading ten covering 1.2%. Specimen: PBMCs. The receptors here all came from a young woman in good health and CMV-seronegative. Each CDR3 is given with its conserved first and last residue. A D gene is named only where the DNA matches it firmly. For some rows the clone size is stated as once, few or many, or as a class when expanded; others skip it.

d_call cdr3_length clone_size j_call v_call cdr3_nt cdr3_aa
TRBD1 16 . TRBJ1-4 TRBV18 TGTGCCAGCTCACCCCGACAGGGCCGGGAGAATGAAAAACTGTTTTTT CASSPRQGRENEKLFF
. 15 . TRBJ1-4 TRBV6-5 TGTGCCAGCAGTTACCGAGGGTCAACTAATGAAAAACTGTTTTTT CASSYRGSTNEKLFF
TRBD2 15 once TRBJ2-3 TRBV30 TGTGCCTGGAGTGTACCCCGGACTAGCGGGAGCCCCCAGTATTTT CAWSVPRTSGSPQYF
. 13 once TRBJ1-4 TRBV27 TGTGCCAGCAGTTCACGGACTAATGAAAAACTGTTTTTT CASSSRTNEKLFF
. 13 . TRBJ1-2 TRBV19 TGTGCCAGTAGTGCCGGCTCGGGCTATGGCTACACCTTC CASSAGSGYGYTF
. 15 . TRBJ1-2 TRBV28 TGTGCCAGCAGTAATCCAGGGGTCGCTTATTATGGCTACACCTTC CASSNPGVAYYGYTF
. 14 . TRBJ2-1 TRBV7-9 TGTGCCAGCAGCCAAGGAGGGCGTTTGCCTGAGCAGTTCTTC CASSQGGRLPEQFF
TRBD1 16 . TRBJ1-1 TRBV18 TGTGCCAGCTCACATCACCGGGACAGGGGGGGGGATGAAGCTTTCTTT CASSHHRDRGGDEAFF
. 17 . TRBJ1-1 TRBV5-1 TGCGCCAGCAGCCATACATCGGGGGGCGTCGGGAACACTGAAGCTTTCTTT CASSHTSGGVGNTEAFF
. 16 . TRBJ1-2 TRBV6-4 TGTGCCAGCAGTCCGGTCCCAACCCTTCCTAACTATGGCTACACCTTC CASSPVPTLPNYGYTF
TRBD1 16 . TRBJ2-3 TRBV4-3 TGCGCCAGCAGCCCTTTACCGGGACAGGGGGCAGATACGCAGTATTTT CASSPLPGQGADTQYF
TRBD2 13 . TRBJ2-5 TRBV30 TGTGCCTGGAGTGAGGCGGGGGAAGAGACCCAGTACTTC CAWSEAGEETQYF
TRBD2 15 . TRBJ2-4 TRBV4-2 TGTGCCAGCAGCCAAGAATTAAAACTAGCGGGGGGGTCATACTTC CASSQELKLAGGSYF
TRBD2 19 . TRBJ2-3 TRBV7-6 TGTGCCAGCAGCTTAGATTCGATCCCGGGACTAGCTCACACAGATACGCAGTATTTT CASSLDSIPGLAHTDTQYF
TRBD2 14 . TRBJ2-1 TRBV6-5 TGTGCCAGCAGAAATACCGGGACTAGCGGAAAGCAGTTCTTC CASRNTGTSGKQFF
. 15 . TRBJ2-4 TRBV28 TGTGCCAGCAGTTCGAGAGGGAGAATTGAAAACATTCAGTACTTC CASSSRGRIENIQYF
. 15 few TRBJ1-4 TRBV5-1 TGCGCCAGCAGCTTGGGTCAGGGAACCTATGAAAAACTGTTTTTT CASSLGQGTYEKLFF
TRBD2 13 . TRBJ2-5 TRBV5-1 TGCGCCAGCAGCTCCCGGACTAGAGAGACCCAGTACTTC CASSSRTRETQYF